This TCR beta chain stems from a study of shared clonotypes between healthy human individuals. Healthy HIV-negative adults without recent acute infections or vaccinations served as donors. Donors comprised only Caucasian adults living in Nashville, Tennessee. The assay was immunoSEQ multiplex PCR, and TCRdb's table has in-frame clones only and misses some. Seen here are more than 1.2 million clones, around 98.5% observed once, and the top ten hold over 0.3%. CDR1 and CDR2 (germline): SGHAT, FQDESV (reference sequence). The CDR3 covers 13 residues. With 7 bases removed from V and 1 base from J, the gap between germline ends came to 10 bases.

The chain recombines TRBV11-1 with TRBJ2-5; D may correspond to TRBD1 or TRBD2 (6 bases each). Sequenced sample: naive CD4+ T cells sorted from blood. The subset: CD45RA+ positively selected. This TCR came from a man aged 30-40 years in good health. DNA of the CDR3: TGTGCCAGCATTACGGGGGCCCAAGAGACCCAGTACTTC. It specifies CASITGAQETQYF.